This T cell receptor beta chain was sequenced for a study of blood T cell repertoires in COVID-19. About the research overall: COVID-19 samples collected from the United States, Italy and Spain covered acute and convalescent phases. From T cells, B-cell-depleted T cells, or PBMCs came the material, which was cDNA or gDNA.

V gave up 5 bases and J gave up 7 bases; unmatched junction bases: 11. Germline loops: CDR1 SGHTA, CDR2 FQGTGA. There are 16 residues in the CDR3. Profiling relied on immunoSEQ multiplex PCR, and the TCRdb table lists in-frame clones only, not all of them. The data show 200,000 to 300,000 clones, around 86% seen once. J is TRBJ2-1 and V is TRBV7-3; 10 bases map to TRBD2. Sequenced material: peripheral blood. This receptor was taken from a man aged 80 or over with acute or convalescent COVID-19. CDR3 amino acids: CASSPQGAGGPNEQFF. CDR3 bases: TGTGCCAGCAGCCCACAAGGAGCGGGAGGGCCTAATGAGCAGTTCTTC.